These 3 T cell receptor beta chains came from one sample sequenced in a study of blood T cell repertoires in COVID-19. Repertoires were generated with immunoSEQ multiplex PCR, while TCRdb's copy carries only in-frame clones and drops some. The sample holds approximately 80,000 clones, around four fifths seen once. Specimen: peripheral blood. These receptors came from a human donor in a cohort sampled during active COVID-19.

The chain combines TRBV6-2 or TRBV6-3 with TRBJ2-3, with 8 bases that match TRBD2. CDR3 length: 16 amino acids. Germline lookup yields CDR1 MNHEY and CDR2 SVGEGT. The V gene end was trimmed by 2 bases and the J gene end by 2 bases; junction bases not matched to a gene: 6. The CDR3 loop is CASSYERGGYTDTQYF. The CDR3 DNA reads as TGTGCCAGCAGTTACGAACGGGGGGGATACACAGATACGCAGTATTTT.

As DNA, the CDR3 is TGTGCCAGTAGTATAGTTGGGGGGGCTCAGACCCAGTACTTC. This gives the protein CASSIVGGAQTQYF. V is TRBV19 and J is TRBJ2-5; TRBD2 is a possible D gene (7 bases). Germline V lookup: CDR1 LNHDA, CDR2 SQIVND (reference sequence). The CDR3 has 14 amino acids. The V and J ends lost 1 base and 6 bases respectively, with 12 bases between them.

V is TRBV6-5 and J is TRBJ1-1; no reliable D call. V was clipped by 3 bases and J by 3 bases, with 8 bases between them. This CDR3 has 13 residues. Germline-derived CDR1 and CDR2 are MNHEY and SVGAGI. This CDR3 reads CASSYDGDTEAFF. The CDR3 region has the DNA TGTGCCAGCAGTTATGACGGGGACACTGAAGCTTTCTTT.